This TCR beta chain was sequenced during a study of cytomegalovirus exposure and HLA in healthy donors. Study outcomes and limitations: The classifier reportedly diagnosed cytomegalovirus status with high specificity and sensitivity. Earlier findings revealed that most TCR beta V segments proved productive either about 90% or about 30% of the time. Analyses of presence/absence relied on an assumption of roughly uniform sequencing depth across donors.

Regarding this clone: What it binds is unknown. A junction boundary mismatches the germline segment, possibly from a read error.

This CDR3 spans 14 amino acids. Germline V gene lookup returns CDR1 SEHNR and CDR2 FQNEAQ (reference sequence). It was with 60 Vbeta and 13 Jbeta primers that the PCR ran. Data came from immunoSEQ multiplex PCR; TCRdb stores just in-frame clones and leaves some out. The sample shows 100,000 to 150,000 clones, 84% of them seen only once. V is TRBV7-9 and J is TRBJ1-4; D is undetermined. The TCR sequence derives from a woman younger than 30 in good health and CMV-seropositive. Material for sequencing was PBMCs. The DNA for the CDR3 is TGTTCCAGCAGCTTTCTCCCCCCTAATGAAAAACTGTTTTTT. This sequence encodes CSSSFLPPNEKLFF.